These 32 T cell receptor beta chains originate from one sample sequenced in a study of T-cell memory formation after mild COVID-19. A single record per CDR3 protein comes from TCRdb applying MiXCR to the 5' RACE reads. The sample records about 410,000 distinct CDR3 sequences, 15% to 20% being singletons. Specimen: PBMCs or a T cell subset sorted from them (not recorded which). The receptors stem from a man in his late teens or twenties who had mild COVID-19 (a few samples of this study predate the infection). Cell type and time point are not known.

The J gene is TRBJ1-2, the V gene TRBV3-1, with D possibly TRBD1 on 6 matching bases. Germline assignment: CDR1 LGHDT and CDR2 YNNKEL (reference sequence). The CDR3 sequence is 16 residues long. The V end was cut by 1 base, the J end by 0 bases, with 12 bases between. The CDR3 is CASSQGLGTTNYGYTF. CDR3 nucleotides: TGTGCCAGCAGCCAAGGGTTGGGGACAACTAACTATGGCTACACCTTC.

This clonotype was counted only a few times. The chain joins TRBV3-1 to TRBJ2-4; 7 positions agree with TRBD2. Per germline, CDR1 LGHDT and CDR2 YNNKEL (reference sequence). Trimming cost V 4 bases and J 6 bases; bases outside gene matches: 3. The CDR3 spans 13 residues. CDR3 sequence (DNA): TGTGCCAGCAGCCCCGGGGGGACAAACATTCAGTACTTC. It yields the protein CASSPGGTNIQYF.

This chain uses TRBV27 with TRBJ1-5; tentatively, D is TRBD1 (6 bases). The CDR3 is 16 residues long. Germline V lookup: CDR1 MNHEY, CDR2 SMNVEV (reference sequence). V was shortened by 6 bases and J by 2 bases, with 17 bases between the two germline ends. As DNA, the CDR3 is TGTGCCAGCAGAACATCGACAGGCGTGGGCAATCAGCCCCAGCATTTT. Its protein product is CASRTSTGVGNQPQHF.

The chain has TRBV27 and TRBJ1-6; 7 bases agree with TRBD1. The CDR3 runs 15 residues. V was pared by 8 bases and J by 7 bases, with 11 bases of the junction left unmatched. The V gene's germline CDR1 is MNHEY and CDR2 SMNVEV (reference sequence). Written as DNA, the CDR3 is TGTGCCAGCCAGAGAGGGGGCGATGGAAATTCACCCCTCCACTTT. This gives the protein CASQRGGDGNSPLHF.

This clonotype has more than one count but fewer than ten. The chain links TRBV20-1 to TRBJ2-7; a weak D match, TRBD2 (6 bases). Germline V gene data show CDR1 as DFQATT and CDR2 as SNEGSKA (reference sequence). The CDR3 runs to 12 residues. With 6 bases removed from V and 0 bases from J, the gap between germline ends came to 9 bases. The CDR3 here is CSAAGSSYEQYF. The CDR3 nucleotides read TGCAGTGCGGCGGGGAGCTCCTACGAGCAGTACTTC.

In this sample, this clonotype turned up many times. The chain links TRBV5-1 to TRBJ2-5; no reliable D call. CDR1 SGHRS and CDR2 YFSETQ come from the germline V gene. CDR3 length: 13 residues. Trimming shortened V by 4 bases and J by 5 bases, and 12 bases separated the two germline ends. CDR3 in DNA: TGCGCCAGCAGCCCCCCAAGCCGGGAGACCCAGTACTTC. It specifies CASSPPSRETQYF.

A few counts support this clonotype. The chain carries TRBV20-1 and TRBJ1-2; weak D call: TRBD1 (6 bases). From germline, CDR1 is DFQATT and CDR2 SNEGSKA (reference sequence). Trimming removed 5 bases from V and 7 bases from J, with 17 bases in between. CDR3 length: 13 amino acids. The CDR3 loop reads CSALQTGLGGYTF. CDR3 bases: TGCAGTGCTTTACAAACAGGGCTGGGTGGCTACACCTTC.

The table lists this clonotype with a few counts. The chain joins TRBV6-2 or TRBV6-3 to TRBJ2-3, with unresolved D. CDR1 MNHEY and CDR2 SVGEGT come from the germline V gene. This CDR3 has 13 residues. Trimming shortened V by 6 bases and J by 2 bases, and 9 bases separated the two germline ends. CDR3 in DNA: TGTGCCAGCAGCCAGAAACACACAGATACGCAGTATTTT. Amino acid sequence: CASSQKHTDTQYF.

This clonotype was seen a few times. The rearrangement joins TRBV6-5 to TRBJ1-1; the match to TRBD1 covers 7 bases. Trimming took 6 bases from V and 6 from J; bases not matched to a gene: 7. This CDR3 spans 13 amino acids. Germline assignment: CDR1 MNHEY and CDR2 SVGAGI. CDR3 sequence: CASRQGVGAEAFF. The CDR3 bases are TGTGCCAGCAGGCAGGGGGTAGGAGCTGAAGCTTTCTTT.

The rearrangement uses TRBV12-3 or TRBV12-4 and TRBJ2-1; 10 nucleotides line up with TRBD2. This CDR3 has 16 residues. V lost 6 bases, J lost 4 bases, and 9 bases stayed unmatched. This CDR3 is CASRYPSSGGYNEQFF. Here the CDR3 DNA reads TGTGCCAGCAGGTACCCATCTAGCGGGGGTTACAATGAGCAGTTCTTC.

This clonotype came up a few times. The chain employs TRBV7-2 and TRBJ1-2; D call uncertain. The CDR3 is 14 amino acids. Per the germline V gene, CDR1 is SGHTA and CDR2 is FQGNSA. V lost 5 bases and J 4 bases, leaving 14 bases between the germline ends. The CDR3 protein is CASSDRGRTYGYTF. CDR3 nucleotides: TGTGCCAGCAGCGATAGAGGGCGGACCTATGGCTACACCTTC.

The J gene is TRBJ1-3, the V gene TRBV28; the match to TRBD1 covers 7 bases. Trimming cost V 10 bases and J 0 bases; bases outside gene matches: 9. Germline lookup yields CDR1 MDHEN and CDR2 SYDVKM. CDR3 length: 15 residues. CDR3 in amino acids: CATNTGARSGNTIYF. The CDR3 DNA is TGTGCCACCAACACAGGGGCCCGCTCTGGAAACACCATATATTTT.

The table lists this clonotype with a few counts. V usage is TRBV4-1 and J usage is TRBJ2-5; D is uncertain. Per germline, CDR1 MGHRA and CDR2 YSYEKL. V was trimmed by 5 bases and J by 1 base, leaving 11 bases between them. This CDR3 contains 14 residues. CDR3 sequence: CASSDRTSQETQYF. CDR3 nucleotide sequence: TGCGCCAGCAGCGATAGGACCAGCCAAGAGACCCAGTACTTC.

V gene TRBV5-5 combines with J gene TRBJ2-5; D possibly matches TRBD1 or TRBD2 (5 bases each). V lost 6 bases and J 5 bases, leaving 17 bases between the germline ends. Per the germline V gene, CDR1 is SGHKS and CDR2 is YYEKEE (reference sequence). This CDR3 spans 14 amino acids. DNA for the CDR3: TGTGCCAGCAACTCGTTCAGGTGGGGGGAGACCCAGTACTTC. Translating gives CASNSFRWGETQYF.

The CDR3 nucleotides are TGTGCCAGCAGTCCAATTCAGGATAATGGCTACACCTTC. This gives the protein CASSPIQDNGYTF. This chain uses TRBV6-1 with TRBJ1-2; no firm D call. Germline assignment: CDR1 MNHNS and CDR2 SASEGT. V dropped 5 bases and J dropped 6 bases, with 13 bases sitting between them. CDR3 length: 13 amino acids.

The J gene is TRBJ2-3, the V gene TRBV4-1; TRBD1 matches 8 bases. Trimming cost V 5 bases and J 2 bases; bases outside gene matches: 9. Germline-derived CDR1 and CDR2 are MGHRA and YSYEKL. The CDR3 is made up of 16 amino acids. DNA of the CDR3: TGCGCCAGCAGCGAATCTGGGACAGGAGACACAGATACGCAGTATTTT. Protein sequence: CASSESGTGDTDTQYF.

This chain uses TRBV5-1 with TRBJ1-2; the D is unclear. The CDR3 loop spans 13 amino acids. From germline, CDR1 is SGHRS and CDR2 YFSETQ. Trimming took 2 bases from V and 0 from J, leaving 5 bases between them. The CDR3 is CASSFVSNYGYTF. CDR3 DNA: TGCGCCAGCAGCTTCGTTTCTAACTATGGCTACACCTTC.

V and J are TRBV18 and TRBJ2-3, with TRBD1 identical over 8 bases. The V and J ends lost 3 bases and 3 bases, in that order; junction bases with no gene match: 5. This CDR3 contains 15 residues. Germline values: CDR1 KGHSH, CDR2 LQKENI. The CDR3 loop is CASSPAGQGTDTQYF. The CDR3 nucleotides are TGTGCCAGCTCACCCGCCGGACAGGGAACAGATACGCAGTATTTT.

The chain joins TRBV3-1 to TRBJ1-1; no firm D call. Germline CDR1 is LGHDT and CDR2 is YNNKEL (reference sequence). Trimming left V 4 bases short and J 2 bases short, with 17 bases between. The CDR3 is made up of 16 amino acids. The CDR3 DNA reads as TGTGCCAGCAGCCTGAGAGTGGCAGGCCGCAACACTGAAGCTTTCTTT. Encoded protein: CASSLRVAGRNTEAFF.

This clonotype was seen a few times. V and J are TRBV5-1 and TRBJ1-1, with D tentatively TRBD1 (6 bases). CDR3 length: 14 residues. Trimming removed 0 bases at V and 5 bases at J, with 11 bases between. Germline CDR1 SGHRS, CDR2 YFSETQ. CDR3 nucleotides: TGCGCCAGCAGCTTGGAGGGGAGGGGGACTGAAGCTTTCTTT. As protein: CASSLEGRGTEAFF. Variable domain in full (rest from reference TRBV5-1 and TRBJ1-1): KAGVTQTPRYLIKTRGQQVTLSCSPISGHRSVSWYQQTPGQGLQFLFEYFSETQRNKGNFPGRFSGRQFSNSRSEMNVSTLELGDSALYLCASSLEGRGTEAFFGQGTRLTVV.

This clonotype has more than one count but fewer than ten. The chain couples TRBV10-3 to TRBJ2-3; D not resolved. Trimming shortened V by 7 bases and J by 0 bases, and 8 bases separated the two germline ends. Germline loops: CDR1 ENHRY, CDR2 SYGVKD. This CDR3 is 13 amino acids long. CDR3 nucleotide sequence: TGTGCCATCAATCCGGACAGCACAGATACGCAGTATTTT. Protein: CAINPDSTDTQYF.

CDR3 sequence reads: CASSLPRSSYGYTF. CDR3 sequence (DNA): TGCGCCAGCAGCTTGCCCAGAAGCTCCTATGGCTACACCTTC. This sequence joins TRBV5-1 and TRBJ1-2; D remains unclear. The CDR3 is 14 amino acids. Per germline, CDR1 SGHRS and CDR2 YFSETQ. The germline V and J ends were trimmed by 1 base and 4 bases, with 11 bases remaining between them.

This chain uses TRBV10-2 with TRBJ1-2; tentatively, D is TRBD1 (5 bases). The CDR3 covers 15 residues. V lost 6 bases and J lost 5, with 19 bases in between. The V gene's germline CDR1 is WSHSY and CDR2 SAAADI. The CDR3 sequence is CASSEGSAGPYGYTF. CDR3 nucleotides: TGCGCCAGCAGCGAGGGGTCGGCAGGCCCTTATGGCTACACCTTC.

This clonotype was detected only a few times. The chain carries TRBV5-1 and TRBJ2-1; tentative D call: TRBD2 (6 bases). The CDR3 runs to 15 residues. Germline CDR1 reads SGHRS; CDR2 reads YFSETQ. Trimming pared 4 bases from V and 12 bases from J, leaving 23 bases between. The CDR3 region has the DNA TGCGCCAGCAGCATATCTATCGGGGGATCCTTTTGGCAGTTCTTC. Its translation is CASSISIGGSFWQFF.

This clonotype came up a few times. The chain couples TRBV11-2 to TRBJ2-7; D may be TRBD1 or TRBD2 (6 bases each). Germline CDR1 SGHAT, CDR2 FQNNGV. The CDR3 extends over 15 amino acids. Trimming cost V 7 bases and J 7 bases, with 23 bases left between them. The CDR3: CASTVQSGGLWEQYF. The CDR3 bases are TGTGCCAGCACCGTACAGAGTGGGGGGCTTTGGGAGCAGTACTTC.

This clonotype came up a few times. The CDR3 spells CASSPNEETQYF. DNA for the CDR3: TGTGCCAGCTCACCGAATGAGGAGACCCAGTACTTC. The chain combines TRBV18 with TRBJ2-5; D remains ambiguous. V lost 3 bases, J lost 5 bases, and 7 bases lay in between. Germline assignment: CDR1 KGHSH and CDR2 LQKENI. The CDR3 contains 12 residues.

The rearrangement links TRBV5-4 to TRBJ1-6, with D perhaps matching TRBD1 (5 bases). The CDR3 totals 15 residues. V was pared by 1 base and J by 5 bases, with 10 bases between. Germline V CDR1 and CDR2: SGHNT, YYREEE (reference sequence). The CDR3 loop is CASSLPGANNSPLHF. In DNA form, the CDR3 reads TGTGCCAGCAGCTTGCCCGGGGCCAATAATTCACCCCTCCACTTT.

The chain carries TRBV25-1 and TRBJ2-7; D may be TRBD1 (6 bases). Germline V gives CDR1 MGHDK, CDR2 SYGVNS. V lost 4 bases and J 3 bases, leaving 16 bases between the germline ends. CDR3 length equals 15 residues. The CDR3 DNA is TGTGCCAGCAGTGCCCCCGGGACACCCTACTACGAGCAGTACTTC. Translation: CASSAPGTPYYEQYF.

In this sample, this clonotype turned up a few times. The chain recombines TRBV5-4 with TRBJ2-3; TRBD2 aligns across 7 bases. V lost 4 bases and J lost 2; bases outside the gene matches: 13. Germline V gives CDR1 SGHNT, CDR2 YYREEE (reference sequence). CDR3 length: 17 residues. The CDR3 sequence: CASSPAASGDHTDTQYF. The CDR3 nucleotides are TGTGCCAGCAGCCCCGCGGCCAGCGGGGACCACACAGATACGCAGTATTTT.

This clonotype came up a few times. The CDR3 loop is CASSPRRTGYGYTF. The CDR3 DNA reads as TGTGCCAGCAGTCCCCGACGGACTGGCTATGGCTACACCTTC. The chain links TRBV27 to TRBJ1-2; D remains ambiguous. Germline CDR1 reads MNHEY; CDR2 reads SMNVEV (reference sequence). V was clipped by 5 bases and J by 4 bases, with 14 bases between them. There are 14 residues in the CDR3.

This clonotype was counted ten times or more. The V and J genes are TRBV4-2 and TRBJ2-5, with 9 bases matching TRBD1. V gave up 1 base and J gave up 5 bases; unmatched junction bases: 8. In germline, CDR1 is LGHNA, CDR2 YNFKEQ. This CDR3 has 16 amino acids. DNA for the CDR3: TGTGCCAGCAGCCAAGCCCCGACAGGGGGAACGGAGACCCAGTACTTC. This codes for CASSQAPTGGTETQYF.

The chain recombines TRBV5-6 with TRBJ1-3; D possibly corresponds to TRBD1 (6 bases). The length of the CDR3 is 13 residues. Per germline, CDR1 SGHDT and CDR2 YYEEEE. V was pared by 4 bases and J by 3 bases, with 8 bases between. CDR3 region: CASSTTGGNTIYF. The CDR3 region has the DNA TGTGCCAGCAGCACGACAGGTGGAAACACCATATATTTT.